Sequencing of this T cell receptor beta chain was carried out in a study of blood T cells in healthy people across ages. Study results and caveats: The unsorted PBMCs prevented any conclusive comparison of naive versus antigen-experienced cells. Underestimates were what the diversity estimates from one million T cells were considered to be.

Using a J-beta primer mix together with a sample-barcoded 5' primer, a second PCR was run for roughly 6 to 11 cycles. TCRdb itself ran the 5' RACE reads through MiXCR, one entry per CDR3 protein. This table has about 1.4 million distinct CDR3 sequences, approximately 59% appearing once. J lost 3 bases, V lost 0 bases, and 10 bases had no gene match. Looked up from germline, CDR1 is SEHNR and CDR2 is FQNEAQ (reference sequence). The CDR3 has 19 residues. This clonotype came up a few times. Its antigen is currently unknown. This TCR was sampled from a man aged 18 to 35 in good health. The rearrangement links TRBV7-9 to TRBJ2-1; 11 bases fit TRBD2. The sample taken for sequencing was blood. For the CDR3, the DNA is TGTGCCAGCAGCTTAGCAGGCGGAGCCGGGACTAGCGGCTACAATGAGCAGTTCTTC. Translating it yields CASSLAGGAGTSGYNEQFF.